This T cell receptor (beta chain) derives from a study of T cell responses to AZD1222 COVID-19 vaccine. The V and J ends lost 0 bases and 1 base, in that order; junction bases with no gene match: 3. Germline V gives CDR1 SGHRS, CDR2 YFSETQ. This CDR3 region has 15 residues. Method: immunoSEQ multiplex PCR; TCRdb's copy keeps in-frame clones and lacks some. The sample consists of around 120,000 clones, around 94% of them appearing once. The V call is TRBV5-1, the J call TRBJ2-5; 7 bases are a match to TRBD1. This receptor was obtained from an adult in good health. This material consisted of peripheral blood, taken on day 0 of AZD1222 vaccination. As DNA, the CDR3 is TGCGCCAGCAGCTTGGAGGGGACAGTCCAAGAGACCCAGTACTTC. As protein: CASSLEGTVQETQYF.